The T cell receptor (beta chain) under discussion was sequenced for a study of T cell responses to AZD1222 COVID-19 vaccine. Study observations and caveats: Spike-specific TCR depth and breadth grew after two AZD1222 doses.

This clone was counted a single time. Its antigen is currently unknown. Trimming pared 3 bases from V and 1 base from J, leaving 21 bases between. From germline, CDR1 is SNHLY and CDR2 FYNNEI. The CDR3 has 18 residues. Sequenced by immunoSEQ multiplex PCR; TCRdb stores in-frame clones only, minus some. The sample lists roughly 170,000 clones; roughly 94% were seen once. This chain uses TRBV2 with TRBJ1-2; D remains unclear. This receptor was identified in an adult who received the AZD1222 COVID-19 vaccine. This sample comprised peripheral blood, obtained 28 days after the second AZD1222 dose. CDR3 sequence: CASSEKAAAIPLNYGYTF. CDR3 in DNA: TGTGCCAGCAGTGAGAAGGCAGCCGCTATTCCTCTTAACTATGGCTACACCTTC.